The 6 T cell receptor beta chains below all came from one sample that was sequenced in a study of regulatory T cells in long-lasting Graves disease. To make TCR beta libraries, researchers used iRepertoire HTBI primers and Arm-PCR of CDR3 regions. TCRdb ran MiXCR on the multiplex PCR reads and lists one entry per CDR3 protein. The sample lists roughly 470,000 distinct CDR3 sequences, less than 25% occurring once. Time point given: persistent/refractory GD, antithyroid drugs over 5 years with positive TRAb. Scientists built the TCR library using RNA that was extracted from PBMCs. The specimen was peripheral blood mononuclear cells (PBMCs), collected when the disease was refractory, from a patient treated with antithyroid drugs. The receptors shown here come from a female donor with Graves disease.

This clonotype was seen ten or more times. The chain joins TRBV19 to TRBJ2-5; the match to TRBD2 covers 11 bases. CDR3 length: 17 residues. From germline, CDR1 is LNHDA and CDR2 SQIVND (reference sequence). The ends lost 5 bases at V and 5 bases at J; junction bases unmatched: 13. The CDR3, as DNA: TGTGCCAGTAGTCCACAATTGGGACTAGCGGACTGGGAGACCCAGTACTTC. Translated, it gives CASSPQLGLADWETQYF.

This clonotype came up many times. One end of the junction fails to match germline, which may point to a read error. This chain links TRBV12-3 or TRBV12-4 with TRBJ1-2, with 8 nucleotides matching TRBD1. This CDR3 region has 16 residues. In DNA form, the CDR3 reads TGTGCCACCAGTTTTATTGACAGGGGTGTTCACTATGGCTACACCTTC. This translates into CATSFIDRGVHYGYTF.

The table lists this clonotype with many counts. V usage is TRBV28 and J usage is TRBJ1-2; 7 bases are shared with TRBD1. The CDR3 is 14 amino acids. Looked up from germline, CDR1 is MDHEN and CDR2 is SYDVKM. V lost 3 bases to trimming and J lost 4 bases; unmatched junction nucleotides: 5. The CDR3 nucleotides are TGTGCCAGCAGTTTCCCGGGGACAGTCTATGGCTACACCTTC. It yields the protein CASSFPGTVYGYTF.

This clonotype was seen ten or more times. The chain is built from TRBV10-3 and TRBJ2-5; 10 nucleotides line up with TRBD2. CDR1 and CDR2 from the germline V gene are ENHRY and SYGVKD. The J segment lost 3 bases and the V segment lost 6 bases, leaving 13 bases of the junction unmatched. The CDR3 totals 17 residues. The CDR3, as DNA: TGTGCCATCAGAGCACAGCGGGAGGGCTCCCCCGAAGAGACCCAGTACTTC. Residues: CAIRAQREGSPEETQYF.

This clonotype appeared a single time. A much larger clone differs by one base, so this may be a read error. This rearrangement joins TRBV12-3 or TRBV12-4 to TRBJ2-1, with no clear D. This CDR3 contains 12 residues. Trimming cost V 3 bases and J 2 bases, with 2 bases left between them. CDR3 region: CASSFAYNEQFF. Here the CDR3 DNA reads TGTGCCAGCAGTTTTGCCTACAATGAGCAGTTCTTC.

There are many counts of this clonotype. In DNA form, the CDR3 reads TGTGCCAGCAGGGAACAGGGGGCCCTCGGCGAGCAGTACTTC. Amino acids: CASREQGALGEQYF. The chain has TRBV2 and TRBJ2-7; 9 bases agree with TRBD1. Looked up from germline, CDR1 is SNHLY and CDR2 is FYNNEI. This CDR3 contains 14 residues. V lost 6 bases, J lost 6 bases, and 9 bases stayed unmatched.